This T cell receptor beta chain originates from a study of OX40 agonist ivuxolimab in advanced cancers. Generated by immunoSEQ multiplex PCR, the TCRdb table keeps only in-frame clones and is missing some. Altogether approximately 50,000 clones are present, roughly 89% being singletons, with the ten largest covering about 0.63%. The V end was cut by 5 bases, the J end by 1 base, with 11 bases between. The CDR3 is 15 amino acids. CDR1 and CDR2 from the germline V gene are KGHSH and LQKENI. The sample consisted of CD4+ or CD8+ T cells sorted from blood, taken in a trial of the OX40 agonist ivuxolimab. The V call is TRBV18, the J call TRBJ1-4, with TRBD1 as a possible D gene (5 bases). The TCR comes from an adult with an advanced solid tumor such as melanoma, head and neck, liver or kidney cancer. CDR3 DNA sequence: TGTGCCAGCTCAGACCCCACAGGAACTAATGAAAAACTGTTTTTT. Translation gives CASSDPTGTNEKLFF. The entire variable domain, with the rest obtained from reference TRBV18 and TRBJ1-4, is as follows: NAGVMQNPRHLVRRRGQEARLRCSPMKGHSHVYWYRQLPEEGLKFMVYLQKENIIDESGMPKERFSAEFPKEGPSILRIQQVVRGDSAAYFCASSDPTGTNEKLFFGSGTQLSVL.